The source of this TCR beta chain is a study of shared clonotypes between healthy human individuals. Concerning this clone itself: The antigen remains unidentified.

Study observations and caveats: The donor pool, a small one, limited the genetic and exposure-history diversity represented. Sampling covered blood only; tissue repertoires likely differ. Sequencing depth was expected to influence donor clonotype sharing.

With 6 bases clipped from V and 2 bases from J, the junction kept 8 bases outside the gene matches. The CDR3 extends over 15 amino acids. Germline V CDR1 and CDR2: MDHEN, SYDVKM. Assay: immunoSEQ multiplex PCR; the TCRdb copy retains only in-frame clones and omits some. Found here are approximately 99,000 clones, more than 65% of them singletons; the top ten hold about 24%. CD45RO+ cells plus CCR7-negative CD45RA+ TemRA cells formed CD8 memory. This receptor was obtained from a woman younger than 45 in good health. V gene TRBV28 combines with J gene TRBJ2-7; 9 nucleotides match TRBD1. The sample comprised memory CD8+ T cells sorted from blood. The subset denotes: CD45RO+ cells pooled with CCR7-negative TemRA cells. The CDR3 reads CASSRRQGVTYEQYF. The CDR3 coding sequence is TGTGCCAGCAGCCGTAGACAGGGGGTCACCTACGAGCAGTACTTC. The full variable domain, in which reference TRBV28 and TRBJ2-7 provide the parts outside the CDR3, is DVKVTQSSRYLVKRTGEKVFLECVQDMDHENMFWYRQDPGLGLRLIYFSYDVKMKEKGDIPEGYSVSREKKERFSLILESASTNQTSMYLCASSRRQGVTYEQYFGPGTRLTVT.